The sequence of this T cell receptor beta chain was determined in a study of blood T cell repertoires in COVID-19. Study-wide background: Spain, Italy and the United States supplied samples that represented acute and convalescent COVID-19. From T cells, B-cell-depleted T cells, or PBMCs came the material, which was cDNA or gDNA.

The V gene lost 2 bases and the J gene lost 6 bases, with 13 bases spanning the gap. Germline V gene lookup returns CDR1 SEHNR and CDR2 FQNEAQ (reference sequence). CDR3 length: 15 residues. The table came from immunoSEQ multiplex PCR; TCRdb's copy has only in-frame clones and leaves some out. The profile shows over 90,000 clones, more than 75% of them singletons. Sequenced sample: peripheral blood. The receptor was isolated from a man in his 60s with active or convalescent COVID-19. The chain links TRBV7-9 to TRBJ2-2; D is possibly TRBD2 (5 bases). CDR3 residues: CASSLPGMKAGELFF. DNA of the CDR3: TGTGCCAGCAGCTTACCGGGAATGAAGGCCGGGGAGCTGTTTTTT.